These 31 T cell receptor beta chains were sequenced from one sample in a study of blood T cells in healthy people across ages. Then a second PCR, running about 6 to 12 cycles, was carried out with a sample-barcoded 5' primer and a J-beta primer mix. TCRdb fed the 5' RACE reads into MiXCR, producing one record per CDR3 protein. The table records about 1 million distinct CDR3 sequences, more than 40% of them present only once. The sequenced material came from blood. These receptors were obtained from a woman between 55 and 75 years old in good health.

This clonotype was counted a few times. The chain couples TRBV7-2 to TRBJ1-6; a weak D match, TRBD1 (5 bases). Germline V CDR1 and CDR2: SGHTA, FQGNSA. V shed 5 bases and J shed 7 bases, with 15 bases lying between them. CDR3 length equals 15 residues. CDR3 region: CASSRERGNNSPLHF. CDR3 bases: TGTGCCAGCAGCCGAGAAAGGGGTAACAATTCACCCCTCCACTTT.

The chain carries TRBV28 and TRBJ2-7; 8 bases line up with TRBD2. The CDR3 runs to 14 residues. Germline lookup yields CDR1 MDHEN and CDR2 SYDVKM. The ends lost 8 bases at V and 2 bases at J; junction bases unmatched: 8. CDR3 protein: CASGRGGSTYEQYF. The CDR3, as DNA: TGTGCCAGCGGACGGGGGGGGAGTACCTACGAGCAGTACTTC.

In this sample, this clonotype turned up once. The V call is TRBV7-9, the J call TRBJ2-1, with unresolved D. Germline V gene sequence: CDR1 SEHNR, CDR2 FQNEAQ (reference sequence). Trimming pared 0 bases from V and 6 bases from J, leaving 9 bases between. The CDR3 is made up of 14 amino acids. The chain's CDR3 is CASSLAGSFNEQFF. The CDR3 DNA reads TGTGCCAGCAGCTTAGCGGGCTCTTTCAATGAGCAGTTCTTC.

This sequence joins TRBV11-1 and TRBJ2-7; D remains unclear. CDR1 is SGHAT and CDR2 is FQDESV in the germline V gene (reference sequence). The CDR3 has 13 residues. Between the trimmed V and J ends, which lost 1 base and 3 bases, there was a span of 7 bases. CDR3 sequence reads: CASSLVPDYEQYF. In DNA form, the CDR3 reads TGTGCCAGCAGCTTAGTTCCGGACTACGAGCAGTACTTC.

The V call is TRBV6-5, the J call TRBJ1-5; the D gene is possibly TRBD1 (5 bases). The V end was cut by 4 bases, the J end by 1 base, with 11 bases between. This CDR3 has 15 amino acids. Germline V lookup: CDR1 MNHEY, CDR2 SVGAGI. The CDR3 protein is CASSSGTASNQPQHF. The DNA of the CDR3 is TGTGCCAGCAGTTCCGGGACGGCCAGCAATCAGCCCCAGCATTTT.

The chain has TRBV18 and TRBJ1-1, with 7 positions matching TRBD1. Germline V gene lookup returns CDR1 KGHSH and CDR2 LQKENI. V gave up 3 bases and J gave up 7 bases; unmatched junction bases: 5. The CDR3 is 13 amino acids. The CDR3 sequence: CASSPRQGYEAFF. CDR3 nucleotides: TGTGCCAGCTCACCCAGACAGGGTTATGAAGCTTTCTTT.

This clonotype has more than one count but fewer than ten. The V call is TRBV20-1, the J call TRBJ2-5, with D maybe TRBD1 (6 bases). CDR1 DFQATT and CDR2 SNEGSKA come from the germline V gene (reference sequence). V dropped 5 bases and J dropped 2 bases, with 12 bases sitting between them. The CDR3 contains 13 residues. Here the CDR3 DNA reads TGCAGTGCTGCAGGACAGACACAAGAGACCCAGTACTTC. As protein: CSAAGQTQETQYF.

CDR3: CASSLSSGINEKLFF. The DNA of the CDR3 is TGTGCCAGCAGCTTATCGTCAGGGATTAATGAAAAACTGTTTTTT. The chain joins TRBV7-7 to TRBJ1-4; D may be TRBD1 (5 bases). Trimming removed 2 bases at V and 4 bases at J, with 11 bases between. The CDR3 totals 15 residues. CDR1 and CDR2 from the germline V gene are SSHAT and FNYEAQ (reference sequence).

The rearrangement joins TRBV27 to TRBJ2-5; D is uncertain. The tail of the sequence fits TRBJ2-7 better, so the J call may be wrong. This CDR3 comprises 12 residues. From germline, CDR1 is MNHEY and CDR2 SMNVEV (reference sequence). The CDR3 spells CASVPWVHEQYF. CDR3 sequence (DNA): TGTGCCAGCGTCCCTTGGGTCCACGAGCAGTACTTC.

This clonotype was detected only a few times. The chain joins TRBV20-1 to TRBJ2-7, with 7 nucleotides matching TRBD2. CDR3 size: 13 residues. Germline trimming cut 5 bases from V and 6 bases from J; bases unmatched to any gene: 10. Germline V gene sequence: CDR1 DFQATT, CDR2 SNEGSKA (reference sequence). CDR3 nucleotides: TGCAGTGCTCTTCGGGAGGTCGCAGGCGAGCAGTACTTC. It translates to CSALREVAGEQYF.

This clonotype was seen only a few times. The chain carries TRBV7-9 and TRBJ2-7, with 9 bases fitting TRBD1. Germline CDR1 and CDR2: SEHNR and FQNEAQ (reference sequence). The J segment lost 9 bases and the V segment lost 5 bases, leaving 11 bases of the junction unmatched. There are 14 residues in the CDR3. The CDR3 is CASSPTGTGKGQYF. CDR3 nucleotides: TGTGCCAGCAGCCCTACCGGGACAGGGAAGGGGCAGTACTTC.

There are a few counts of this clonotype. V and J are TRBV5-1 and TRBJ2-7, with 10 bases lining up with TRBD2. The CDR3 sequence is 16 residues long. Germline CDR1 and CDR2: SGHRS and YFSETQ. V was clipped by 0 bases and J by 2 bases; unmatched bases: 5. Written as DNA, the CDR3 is TGCGCCAGCAGCTTGGTTGGACTAGCGGAAACCTACGAGCAGTACTTC. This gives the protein CASSLVGLAETYEQYF.

CDR3 sequence reads: CASRLGLDKNIQYF. CDR3 sequence (DNA): TGTGCCAGCAGATTGGGATTAGACAAAAACATTCAGTACTTC. J is TRBJ2-4 and V is TRBV27; D gene unclear. In germline, CDR1 is MNHEY, CDR2 SMNVEV (reference sequence). The ends were cut back, 6 bases at V and 3 bases at J, with 12 bases in the middle. This CDR3 comprises 14 residues.

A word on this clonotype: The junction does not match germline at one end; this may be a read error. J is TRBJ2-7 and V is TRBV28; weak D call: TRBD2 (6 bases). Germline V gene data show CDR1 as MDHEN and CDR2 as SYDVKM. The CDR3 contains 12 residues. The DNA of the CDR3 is TGTGCCAGCGGGGGGAGTGGCTACGAGCGGTACTTC. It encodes CASGGSGYERYF.

CDR3 region: CAISEDSSYEQYF. DNA of the CDR3: TGTGCCATCAGTGAGGACAGCTCCTACGAGCAGTACTTC. The V gene is TRBV10-3, the J gene TRBJ2-7, with D possibly being TRBD1 (5 bases). The CDR3 is 13 residues long. CDR1 is ENHRY and CDR2 is SYGVKD in the germline V gene. V was shortened by 2 bases and J by 0 bases, with 5 bases between the two germline ends.

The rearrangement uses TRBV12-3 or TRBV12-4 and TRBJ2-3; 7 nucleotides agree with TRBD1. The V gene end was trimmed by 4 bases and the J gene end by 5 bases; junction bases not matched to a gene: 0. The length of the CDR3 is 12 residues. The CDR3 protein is CASSWTGDTQYF. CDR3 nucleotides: TGTGCCAGCAGTTGGACAGGAGATACGCAGTATTTT.

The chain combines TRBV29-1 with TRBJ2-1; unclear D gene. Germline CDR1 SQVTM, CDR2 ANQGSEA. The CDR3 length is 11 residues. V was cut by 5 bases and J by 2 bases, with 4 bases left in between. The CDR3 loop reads CSVQAYNEQFF. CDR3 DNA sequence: TGCAGCGTTCAAGCCTACAATGAGCAGTTCTTC.

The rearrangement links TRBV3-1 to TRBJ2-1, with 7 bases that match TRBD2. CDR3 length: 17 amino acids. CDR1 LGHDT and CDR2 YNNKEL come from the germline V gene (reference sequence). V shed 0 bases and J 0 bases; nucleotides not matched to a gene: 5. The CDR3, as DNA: TGTGCCAGCAGCCAAGATCTCCTAGCGGACTCCTACAATGAGCAGTTCTTC. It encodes CASSQDLLADSYNEQFF.

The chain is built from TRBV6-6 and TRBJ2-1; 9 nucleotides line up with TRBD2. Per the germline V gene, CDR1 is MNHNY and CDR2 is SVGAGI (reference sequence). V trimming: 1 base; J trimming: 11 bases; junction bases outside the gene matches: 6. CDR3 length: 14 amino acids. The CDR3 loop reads CASSYLREGRKQFF. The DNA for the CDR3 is TGTGCCAGCAGTTACTTGCGGGAGGGCCGAAAGCAGTTCTTC.

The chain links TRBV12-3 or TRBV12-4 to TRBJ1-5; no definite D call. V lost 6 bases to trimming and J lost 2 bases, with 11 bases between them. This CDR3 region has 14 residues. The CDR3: CASSRGRGNQPQHF. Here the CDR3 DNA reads TGTGCCAGCAGCCGAGGACGGGGCAATCAGCCCCAGCATTTT.

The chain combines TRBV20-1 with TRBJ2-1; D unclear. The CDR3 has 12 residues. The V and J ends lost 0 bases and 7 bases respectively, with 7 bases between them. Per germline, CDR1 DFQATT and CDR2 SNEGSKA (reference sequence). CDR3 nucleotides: TGCAGTGCTAGAGATCTGTGGAATGAGCAGTTCTTC. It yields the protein CSARDLWNEQFF.

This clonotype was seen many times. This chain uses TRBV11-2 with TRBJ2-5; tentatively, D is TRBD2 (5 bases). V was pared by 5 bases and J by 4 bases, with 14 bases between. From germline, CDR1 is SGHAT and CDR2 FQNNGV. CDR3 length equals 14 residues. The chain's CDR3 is CASSQSAGGETQYF. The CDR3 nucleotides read TGTGCCAGCAGCCAATCGGCCGGAGGAGAGACCCAGTACTTC.

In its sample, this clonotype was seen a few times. For the CDR3, the DNA is TGTGCCAGCAGTTACTCTTCGCGTACACTAGCCAAAAACATTCAGTACTTC. Encoded protein: CASSYSSRTLAKNIQYF. The chain joins TRBV6-5 to TRBJ2-4, with D unclear. Trimming shortened V by 0 bases and J by 0 bases, and 12 bases separated the two germline ends. The germline V gene encodes CDR1 MNHEY and CDR2 SVGAGI. The CDR3 runs 17 residues.

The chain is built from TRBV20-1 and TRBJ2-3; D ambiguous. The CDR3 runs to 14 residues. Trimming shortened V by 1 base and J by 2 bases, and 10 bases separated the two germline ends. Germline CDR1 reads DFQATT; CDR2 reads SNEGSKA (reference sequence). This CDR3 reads CSARGRRYTDTQYF. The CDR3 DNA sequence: TGCAGTGCTAGAGGTCGGCGATACACAGATACGCAGTATTTT.

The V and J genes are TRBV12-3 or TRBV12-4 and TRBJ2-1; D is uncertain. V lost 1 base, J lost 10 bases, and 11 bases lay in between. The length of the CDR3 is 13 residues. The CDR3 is CASSLEVVYEQFF. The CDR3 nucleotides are TGTGCCAGCAGTTTAGAAGTGGTCTACGAGCAGTTCTTC.

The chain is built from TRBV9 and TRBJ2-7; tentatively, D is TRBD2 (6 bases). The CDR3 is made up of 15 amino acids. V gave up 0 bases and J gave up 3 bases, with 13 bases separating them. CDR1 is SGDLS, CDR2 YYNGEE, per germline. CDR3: CASSVDPAGGYEQYF. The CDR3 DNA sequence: TGTGCCAGCAGCGTAGATCCAGCGGGTGGCTACGAGCAGTACTTC.

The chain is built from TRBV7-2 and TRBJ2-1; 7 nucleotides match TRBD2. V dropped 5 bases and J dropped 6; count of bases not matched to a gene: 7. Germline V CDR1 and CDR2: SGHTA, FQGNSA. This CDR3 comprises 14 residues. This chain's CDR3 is CASSHRDYSNEQFF. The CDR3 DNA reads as TGTGCCAGCAGCCACCGGGACTACAGCAATGAGCAGTTCTTC.

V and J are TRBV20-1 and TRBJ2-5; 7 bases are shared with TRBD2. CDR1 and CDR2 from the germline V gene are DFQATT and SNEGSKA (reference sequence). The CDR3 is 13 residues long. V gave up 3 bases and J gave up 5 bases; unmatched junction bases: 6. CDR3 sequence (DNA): TGCAGTGCTAGTCGCCTAGCGGCGGAGACCCAGTACTTC. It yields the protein CSASRLAAETQYF.

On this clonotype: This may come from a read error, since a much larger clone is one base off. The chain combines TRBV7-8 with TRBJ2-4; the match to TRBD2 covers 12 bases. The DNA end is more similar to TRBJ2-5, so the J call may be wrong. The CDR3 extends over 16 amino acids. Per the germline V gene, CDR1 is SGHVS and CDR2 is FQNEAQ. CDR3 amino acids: CASSLLAGGPGKTQYF. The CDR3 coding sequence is TGTGCCAGCAGCCTCCTAGCGGGAGGGCCGGGGAAGACCCAGTACTTC.

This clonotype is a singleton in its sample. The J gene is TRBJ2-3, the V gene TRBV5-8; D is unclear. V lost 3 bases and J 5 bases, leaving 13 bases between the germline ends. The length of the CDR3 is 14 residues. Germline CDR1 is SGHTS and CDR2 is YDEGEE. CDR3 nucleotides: TGTGCCAGCAGCTCTGTTTCCACGGTAGATACGCAGTATTTT. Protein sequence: CASSSVSTVDTQYF.

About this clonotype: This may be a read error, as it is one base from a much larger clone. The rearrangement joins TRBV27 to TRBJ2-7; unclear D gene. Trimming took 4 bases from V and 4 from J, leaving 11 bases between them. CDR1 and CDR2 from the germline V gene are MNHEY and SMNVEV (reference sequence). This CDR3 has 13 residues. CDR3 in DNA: TGTGCCAGCAGTTGGATAGGGAATTACGAGCAGTACTTC. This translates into CASSWIGNYEQYF.